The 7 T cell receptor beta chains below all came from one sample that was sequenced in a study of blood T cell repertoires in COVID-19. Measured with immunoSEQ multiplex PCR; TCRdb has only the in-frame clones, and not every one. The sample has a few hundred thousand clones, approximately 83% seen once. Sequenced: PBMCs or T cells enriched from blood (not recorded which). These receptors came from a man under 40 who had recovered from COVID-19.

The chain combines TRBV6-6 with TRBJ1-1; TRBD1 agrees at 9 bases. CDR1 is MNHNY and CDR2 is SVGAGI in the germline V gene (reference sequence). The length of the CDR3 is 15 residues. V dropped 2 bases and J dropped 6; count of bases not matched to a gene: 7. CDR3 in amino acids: CASSYGDREVPEAFF. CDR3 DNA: TGTGCCAGCAGTTACGGGGACAGGGAAGTCCCTGAAGCTTTCTTT.

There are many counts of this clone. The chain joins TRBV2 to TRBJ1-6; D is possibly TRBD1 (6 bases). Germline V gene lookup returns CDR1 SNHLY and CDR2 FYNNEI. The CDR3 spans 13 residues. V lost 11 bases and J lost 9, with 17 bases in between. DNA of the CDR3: TGTGCCTCGAAGGGGGTAATCGGTTCACCCCTCCACTTT. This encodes CASKGVIGSPLHF.

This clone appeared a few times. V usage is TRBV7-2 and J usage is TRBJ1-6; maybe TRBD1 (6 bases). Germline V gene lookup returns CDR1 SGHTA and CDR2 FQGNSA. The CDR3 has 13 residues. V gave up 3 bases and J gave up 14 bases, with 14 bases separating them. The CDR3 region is CASSLGDRRTLHF. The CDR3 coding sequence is TGTGCCAGCAGCTTGGGTGACAGGCGAACCCTCCACTTT. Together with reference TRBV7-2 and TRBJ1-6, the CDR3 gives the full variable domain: GAGVSQSPSNKVTEKGKDVELRCDPISGHTALYWYRQSLGQGLEFLIYFQGNSAPDKSGLPSDRFSAERTGGSVSTLTIQRTQQEDSAVYLCASSLGDRRTLHFGNGTRLTVT.

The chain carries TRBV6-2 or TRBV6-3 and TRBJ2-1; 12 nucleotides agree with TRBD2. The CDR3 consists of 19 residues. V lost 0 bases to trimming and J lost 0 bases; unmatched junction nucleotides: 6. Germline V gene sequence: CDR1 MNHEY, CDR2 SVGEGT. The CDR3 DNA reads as TGTGCCAGCAGTTACTCGACTAGCGGGGGCCGAAGCTCCTACAATGAGCAGTTCTTC. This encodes CASSYSTSGGRSSYNEQFF.

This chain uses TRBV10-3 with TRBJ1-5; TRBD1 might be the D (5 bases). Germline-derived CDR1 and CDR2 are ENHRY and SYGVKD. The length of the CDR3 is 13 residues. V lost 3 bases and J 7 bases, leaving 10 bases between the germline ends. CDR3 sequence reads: CAISDQGLQPQHF. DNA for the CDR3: TGTGCCATCAGTGACCAGGGTTTGCAGCCCCAGCATTTT.

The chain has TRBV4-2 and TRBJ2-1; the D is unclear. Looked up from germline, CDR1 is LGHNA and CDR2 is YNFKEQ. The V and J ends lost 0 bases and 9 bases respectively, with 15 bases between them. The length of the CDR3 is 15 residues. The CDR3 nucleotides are TGTGCCAGCAGCCAAGAATCGAACCGAGCTTTTGAGCAGTTCTTC. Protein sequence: CASSQESNRAFEQFF.

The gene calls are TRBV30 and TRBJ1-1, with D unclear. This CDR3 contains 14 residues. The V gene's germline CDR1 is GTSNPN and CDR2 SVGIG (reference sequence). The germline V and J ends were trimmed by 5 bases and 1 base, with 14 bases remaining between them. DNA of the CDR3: TGTGCCTGGTCCGGACTTATCCGGAACACTGAAGCTTTCTTT. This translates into CAWSGLIRNTEAFF.